A selection of T cell receptor beta chains follows, all from one sample in a study of human T cells and chemical hapten exposure. From the RACE reads, TCRdb called clonotypes with MiXCR, one entry per CDR3 protein. The repertoire has roughly 180,000 distinct CDR3 sequences, roughly 14% of them found once; the top ten carry 1.7%. This specimen consisted of whole blood, obtained in connection with sensitization to the hapten diphenylcyclopropenone (DPC). These TCRs come from a woman aged 25 to 45 with alopecia areata. Some clones in this sample may be carry-over from other donors' samples. CDR3s include the opening cysteine and the closing phenylalanine or tryptophan. A D gene is named only where the DNA matches it firmly. Clone size appears in some rows only: once, few, many, or a class for an expanded clone.

j_call	clone_size	d_call	v_call	cdr3_aa	cdr3_nt
TRBJ1-6	NA	NA	TRBV5-6	CASSLAGPSPLHF	TGTGCCAGCAGCTTGGCAGGGCCATCACCCCTCCACTTT
TRBJ2-2	NA	TRBD2	TRBV11-2	CASSLIAGGPSGELFF	TGTGCCAGCAGTTTAATAGCGGGAGGGCCTTCCGGGGAGCTGTTTTTT
TRBJ1-5	NA	NA	TRBV5-1	CASSYTGRPNQPQHF	TGCGCCAGCAGCTACACGGGACGGCCTAATCAGCCCCAGCATTTT
TRBJ2-1	few	TRBD2	TRBV4-3	CASSQEGLATNEQFF	TGCGCCAGCAGCCAAGAGGGACTAGCTACGAATGAGCAGTTCTTC
TRBJ2-3	many	TRBD2	TRBV11-3	CASSPPSGGAGDTQYF	TGTGCCAGCAGCCCACCCAGCGGGGGGGCAGGAGATACGCAGTATTTT
TRBJ1-3	few	NA	TRBV30	CAWSAPSGTGNTIYF	TGTGCCTGGAGTGCCCCCTCAGGGACTGGAAACACCATATATTTT
TRBJ2-5	NA	NA	TRBV6-1	CASSEALSGLGETQYF	TGTGCCAGCAGTGAAGCGCTATCGGGGCTTGGAGAGACCCAGTACTTC
TRBJ1-1	NA	NA	TRBV21-1	CASSKGNHRGSLGTEAFF	TGTGCCAGCAGCAAAGGCAATCATAGGGGAAGTTTGGGCACTGAAGCTTTCTTT
TRBJ1-1	many	NA	TRBV12-3/TRBV12-4	CASSAGSRLNTEAFF	TGTGCCAGCAGTGCCGGTTCCAGGTTGAACACTGAAGCTTTCTTT
TRBJ2-3	few	NA	TRBV15	CATRLGDTQYF	TGTGCCACCAGACTCGGAGATACGCAGTATTTT
TRBJ1-1	many	NA	TRBV5-1	CASSIQGVNTEAFF	TGCGCCAGCAGCATCCAGGGTGTGAATACTGAAGCTTTCTTT
TRBJ2-7	few	NA	TRBV28	CASRRGQVSSYEQYF	TGTGCCAGCAGACGCGGGCAGGTGAGCTCCTACGAGCAGTACTTC
TRBJ1-2	few	NA	TRBV10-3	CASQTEGHYGYTF	TGTGCCAGCCAGACGGAGGGCCACTATGGCTACACCTTC
TRBJ2-3	NA	TRBD1	TRBV6-2/TRBV6-3	CASRTGGSIDTQYF	TGTGCCAGCAGAACAGGGGGATCTATAGATACGCAGTATTTT
TRBJ2-1	NA	TRBD2	TRBV20-1	CSARMTSGLPEQFF	TGCAGTGCTAGAATGACTAGCGGGTTACCTGAGCAGTTCTTC
TRBJ2-2	NA	NA	TRBV4-2	CASSQGYRGADTGELFF	TGTGCCAGCAGCCAAGGTTACCGGGGGGCTGACACCGGGGAGCTGTTTTTT
TRBJ1-1	NA	NA	TRBV21-1	CASSKAQARREDKGNTEAFF	TGTGCCAGCAGCAAAGCGCAGGCACGAAGGGAAGATAAAGGGAACACTGAAGCTTTCTTT
TRBJ1-4	many	NA	TRBV5-1	CASRKDSREKLFF	TGCGCCAGCAGGAAAGATTCGCGGGAAAAACTGTTTTTT
TRBJ2-4	few	TRBD1	TRBV28	CASSPPGTGGLNIQYF	TGTGCCAGCAGTCCTCCCGGGACAGGGGGCCTAAACATTCAGTACTTC
TRBJ2-5	many	NA	TRBV12-3/TRBV12-4	CASSTLEGLKTQYF	TGTGCCAGCTCCACTCTGGAGGGCCTCAAGACCCAGTACTTC
TRBJ2-7	NA	NA	TRBV18	CASSPGEEQYF	TGTGCCAGCTCACCTGGTGAAGAGCAGTACTTC
TRBJ1-1	many	TRBD1	TRBV25-1	CASSEWGTGVTEAFF	TGTGCCAGCAGTGAATGGGGGACAGGGGTGACTGAAGCTTTCTTT
TRBJ1-3	few	NA	TRBV6-5	CASSPSSGSGNTIYF	TGTGCCAGCAGTCCCTCTTCAGGCTCTGGAAACACCATATATTTT
TRBJ2-3	few	TRBD2	TRBV6-5	CASSFSSGGRTDTQYF	TGTGCCAGCAGTTTTTCGAGCGGGGGGCGCACAGATACGCAGTATTTT
TRBJ2-2	few	TRBD1	TRBV2	CASSRDRGNTGELFF	TGTGCCAGCAGTCGGGACAGGGGGAACACCGGGGAGCTGTTTTTT
TRBJ2-1	few	TRBD1	TRBV7-9	CASSRAWGQGNDEQFF	TGTGCCAGCAGCCGTGCTTGGGGACAGGGGAACGATGAGCAGTTCTTC
TRBJ2-5	few	NA	TRBV6-5	CASGRLETQYF	TGTGCCAGCGGACGCTTGGAGACCCAGTACTTC
TRBJ2-1	NA	NA	TRBV12-3/TRBV12-4	CASSHTGPQAEQFF	TGTGCCAGCAGTCATACGGGACCCCAAGCCGAGCAGTTCTTC
TRBJ1-2	many	NA	TRBV4-3	CASSAGNFNNGYTF	TGCGCCAGCAGCGCGGGGAATTTCAACAATGGCTACACCTTC
TRBJ2-6	many	TRBD2	TRBV28	CASRSLAGLSGANVLTF	TGTGCCAGCAGGTCCTTAGCGGGACTCTCTGGGGCCAACGTCCTGACTTTC
TRBJ1-1	few	TRBD1	TRBV6-2/TRBV6-3	CASRSGQGARMNTEAFF	TGTGCCAGCAGATCGGGACAGGGGGCGCGGATGAACACTGAAGCTTTCTTT
TRBJ2-3	NA	TRBD2	TRBV18	CASSPPFETSGGFTDTQYF	TGTGCCAGCTCACCACCGTTCGAGACTAGCGGGGGTTTCACAGATACGCAGTATTTT
TRBJ2-3	few	TRBD2	TRBV6-2/TRBV6-3	CASSPGTSSPTDTQYF	TGTGCCAGCAGTCCAGGGACTAGCTCTCCCACAGATACGCAGTATTTT
TRBJ2-7	NA	NA	TRBV28	CASRAGTALYEQYF	TGTGCCAGCAGGGCCGGGACCGCCCTCTACGAGCAGTACTTC
TRBJ1-3	few	TRBD1	TRBV18	CASSPQGGDSGNTIYF	TGTGCCAGCTCACCCCAGGGGGGCGACTCTGGAAACACCATATATTTT
TRBJ1-6	few	NA	TRBV7-9	CASSLETIRSPLHF	TGTGCCAGCAGCTTAGAGACCATACGTTCACCCCTCCACTTT
TRBJ1-4	NA	NA	TRBV20-1	CSATVVDNEKLFF	TGCAGTGCGACAGTTGTAGATAATGAAAAACTGTTTTTT
TRBJ1-6	NA	NA	TRBV5-1	CASSSGTSNSPLHF	TGCGCCAGCAGCTCCGGGACAAGTAATTCACCCCTCCACTTT
TRBJ2-7	few	NA	TRBV10-3	CAISEFSGTMNHYEQYF	TGTGCCATCAGTGAGTTCTCCGGGACAATGAACCACTACGAGCAGTACTTC
TRBJ2-6	few	NA	TRBV5-6	CASSLDTRLSGANVLTF	TGTGCCAGCAGCTTGGACACGCGACTTTCTGGGGCCAACGTCCTGACTTTC
TRBJ2-5	few	NA	TRBV5-5	CASSPGPILETQYF	TGTGCCAGCAGTCCTGGACCTATTTTAGAGACCCAGTACTTC
TRBJ2-1	few	TRBD2	TRBV5-1	CASLGLAGTGEQFF	TGCGCCAGCCTAGGACTAGCGGGGACCGGCGAGCAGTTCTTC
TRBJ2-4	NA	NA	TRBV21-1	CASIPGRQYF	TGTGCCAGCATCCCTGGGCGTCAGTACTTC
TRBJ1-1	many	NA	TRBV29-1	CSVRTDSGTEAFF	TGCAGCGTCCGGACAGATTCGGGGACTGAAGCTTTCTTT
TRBJ1-3	many	NA	TRBV20-1	CSARAIGTERF	TGCAGTGCTAGAGCCATCGGGACCGAGAGGTTT
TRBJ2-4	NA	NA	TRBV28	CASTPSGDIQYF	TGTGCCAGCACCCCAAGCGGAGACATTCAGTACTTC
TRBJ2-3	few	NA	TRBV20-1	CSAFEDLTDTQYF	TGCAGTGCGTTCGAAGATCTCACAGATACGCAGTATTTT
TRBJ2-3	few	TRBD2	TRBV11-3	CASSLRLAGAEDTQYF	TGTGCCAGCAGCTTAAGGCTAGCGGGGGCGGAAGATACGCAGTATTTT
TRBJ1-6	few	TRBD1	TRBV2	CASSVRQGANNSPLHF	TGTGCCAGCAGTGTTAGACAGGGGGCGAATAATTCACCCCTCCACTTT
TRBJ1-2	few	TRBD1	TRBV29-1	CSVLQSRDRDGGYTF	TGCAGCGTCCTTCAGTCCCGGGACAGGGATGGGGGCTACACCTTC
TRBJ2-6	NA	NA	TRBV10-2	CASSGTESGANVLTF	TGCGCCAGCAGTGGGACCGAATCTGGGGCCAACGTCCTGACTTTC
TRBJ1-4	NA	TRBD1	TRBV7-2	CANSSEGQVNEKLFF	TGTGCCAACAGCTCAGAGGGACAGGTTAATGAAAAACTGTTTTTT
TRBJ1-2	NA	NA	TRBV7-6	CVSNPYGYTF	TGTGTCAGCAACCCCTATGGCTACACCTTC
TRBJ1-2	NA	NA	TRBV7-2	CASSLNAGDIHGYTF	TGTGCCAGCAGCTTAAACGCCGGGGACATACATGGCTACACCTTC
TRBJ2-1	many	NA	TRBV7-6	CASSFDNEQFF	TGTGCCAGCAGCTTCGACAATGAGCAGTTCTTC
TRBJ1-1	NA	NA	TRBV4-1	CASSLGPSRTEAFF	TGCGCCAGCAGCCTGGGACCCTCGAGGACTGAAGCTTTCTTT
TRBJ2-3	many	TRBD2	TRBV14	CASSHWTSMDTQYF	TGTGCCAGCAGCCATTGGACTAGCATGGATACGCAGTATTTT